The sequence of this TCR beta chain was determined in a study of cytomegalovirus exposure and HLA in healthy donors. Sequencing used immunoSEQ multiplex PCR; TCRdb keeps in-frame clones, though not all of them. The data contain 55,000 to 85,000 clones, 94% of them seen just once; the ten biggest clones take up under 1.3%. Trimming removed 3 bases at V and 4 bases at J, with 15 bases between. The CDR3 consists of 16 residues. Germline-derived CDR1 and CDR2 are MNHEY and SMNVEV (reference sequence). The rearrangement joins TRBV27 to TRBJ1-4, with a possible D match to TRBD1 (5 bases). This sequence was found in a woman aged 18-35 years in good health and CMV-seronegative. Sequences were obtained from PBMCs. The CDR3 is CASSFPADKNNEKLFF. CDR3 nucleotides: TGTGCCAGCAGTTTCCCGGCGGACAAGAATAATGAAAAACTGTTTTTT.